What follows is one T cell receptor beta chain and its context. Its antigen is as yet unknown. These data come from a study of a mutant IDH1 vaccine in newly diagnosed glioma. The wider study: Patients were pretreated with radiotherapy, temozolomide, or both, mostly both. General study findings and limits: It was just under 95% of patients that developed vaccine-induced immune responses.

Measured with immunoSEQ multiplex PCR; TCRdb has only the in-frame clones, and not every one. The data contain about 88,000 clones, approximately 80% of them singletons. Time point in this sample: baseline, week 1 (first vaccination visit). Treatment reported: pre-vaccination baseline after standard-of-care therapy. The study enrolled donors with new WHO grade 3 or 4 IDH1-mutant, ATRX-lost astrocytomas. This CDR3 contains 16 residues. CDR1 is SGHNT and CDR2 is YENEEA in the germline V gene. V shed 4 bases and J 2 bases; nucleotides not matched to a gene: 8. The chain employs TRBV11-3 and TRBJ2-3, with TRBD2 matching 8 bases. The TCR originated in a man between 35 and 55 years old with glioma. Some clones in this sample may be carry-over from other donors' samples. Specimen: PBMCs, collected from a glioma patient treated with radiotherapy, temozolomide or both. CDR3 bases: TGTGCCAGCAGCTCCCGAGCGGGGGACGCCACAGATACGCAGTATTTT. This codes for CASSSRAGDATDTQYF. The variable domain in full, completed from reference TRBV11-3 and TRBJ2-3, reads EAGVVQSPRYKIIEKKQPVAFWCNPISGHNTLYWYLQNLGQGPELLIRYENEEAVDDSQLPKDRFSAERLKGVDSTLKIQPAELGDSAVYLCASSSRAGDATDTQYFGPGTRLTVL.